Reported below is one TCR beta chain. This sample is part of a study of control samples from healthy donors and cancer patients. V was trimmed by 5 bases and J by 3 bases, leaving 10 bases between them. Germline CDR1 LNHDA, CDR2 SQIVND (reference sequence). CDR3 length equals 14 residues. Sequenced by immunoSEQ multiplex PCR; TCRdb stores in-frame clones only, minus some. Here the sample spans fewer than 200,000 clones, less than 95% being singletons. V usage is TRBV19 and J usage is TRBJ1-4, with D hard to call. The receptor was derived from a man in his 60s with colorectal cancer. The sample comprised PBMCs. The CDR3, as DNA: TGTGCCAGTAGTGAGCCGAGTTCTAATGAAAAACTGTTTTTT. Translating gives CASSEPSSNEKLFF.